This T cell receptor beta chain emerged from a study of tumor-infiltrating lymphocytes in primary liver carcinoma (dated by TCRdb to about 2017). Background on the whole study: About five patients with histopathologically diagnosed primary liver carcinoma underwent surgical resection in China between late 2015 and March 2016. TCRbeta repertoire sequencing, expression microarrays and whole-exome sequencing were combined in the study across five regions of each liver tumor, with adjacent normal tissue and blood also included. Roughly 3.5 to 8 million productive TCRbeta reads were obtained per sample, and no significant difference in read depth was found between tissue types. Of the five patients, three men and two women aged 30 to 69 years, four had hepatocellular carcinoma and one had combined HCC and intrahepatic cholangiocarcinoma. High reproducibility was observed for the technical replicate repertoires, with mean shared-clone rates roughly 0.89 and correlation coefficients above 0.98. A total of 35 specimens from 5 patients underwent TCRbeta repertoire sequencing, comprising around 25 tumor regions, 5 adjacent noncancerous liver tissues and 5 peripheral blood samples. Tumors of the five patients were stage T1-T3 N0M0 with maximum diameters of roughly 4.2 to 11 cm.

To note about this clonotype: Its antigen is still unknown. No base quality values were provided; no much bigger clone lies one nucleotide off.

RNA from unsorted whole blood was extracted with TRIzol reagent, and germline DNA was obtained with the DNeasy Blood & Tissue kit. At the time of sampling, the patients were treatment-naive and had chronic HBV infection. About 4 milliliters of peripheral blood were collected into K2EDTA tubes before surgery. A constant-region primer and ProtoScript II reverse transcriptase were used to reverse-transcribe TCRbeta-specific cDNA from approximately 500 ng total RNA. Three nested multiplex PCR rounds, following a slightly modified ARM-PCR procedure, were used to build the TCRbeta libraries. Each of the first two PCR rounds ran for roughly 9 cycles using multiplex TRBV1-TRBV30 forward primers together with a Cbeta reverse primer. Sample barcodes and Illumina adapters were added in a final 25-cycle PCR using Deep VentR polymerase. Before sequencing, amplicons of 200-500 bp were purified from gel using a QIAquick gel extraction kit. An Illumina HiSeq 2500 was used to sequence the TCRbeta amplicons, generating 250-bp paired-end reads. The study's own analysis went as follows. Trimmomatic v0.33 was used to quality-trim the reads, and FLASH v1.2.11 was used to merge paired reads so that full CDR3 sequences could be recovered. V, D and J germline segments were assigned to the rearranged TCRbeta sequences using MiGEC v1.2.1b. Clonotype statistics and Shannon-Wiener diversity indices were computed with VDJtools v1.0.0. To reduce sampling bias, subsequent analyses other than the diversity analysis used only the 250 most abundant clonotypes in each sample. TCRdb handled the public reads itself, with Q25 trimming in fastp and clone calling in MiXCR, and kept productive beta chains. Identical CDR3 protein sequences are pooled into one entry, listed with their most common genes and DNA. TCRdb assigned the V and J calls; the authors' analysis was not used. The sample table lists 180,000 or so distinct CDR3 sequences, around 60% of them with a count of one. About 72% of the sample comes from the top ten.

At the junction V is shortened by 3 bases and J by 4 bases; bases outside the gene matches: 8. Taken from the germline V gene, the CDR1 and CDR2 loops are SQVTM and ANQGSEA. The cysteine opens and the phenylalanine closes a CDR3 of 15 amino acids. Here the CDR3 DNA is all that survives: 45 bases in frame from base 1. Results the study describes overall, beyond this receptor: Only five patients were included in the study, and the authors note that the findings should be validated in a larger study. The top 250 clones accounted for a significantly greater share of the repertoire in tumors than in blood (p = 0.039). Repertoire overlap was found to be higher between tumor regions (mean roughly 36%) than between tumor-adjacent (around 17%) or tumor-blood (14%) pairs, consistent with antigen-driven expansion. Because only the TCR beta chain was sequenced and unpaired alpha chains were not captured, true repertoire diversity is likely underestimated. Bulk unsorted samples precluded comparing CD4+ and CD8+ T cell repertoires.

The sequenced material came from peripheral blood. The clonotype was recovered from a man aged 35 to 55 with primary liver carcinoma and hepatitis B virus infection. This chain is built from TRBV29-1 and TRBJ2-3, with 9 junctional bases fitting TRBD2. DNA sequence: TGCAGCGTTGAGGGCGGGAGGGATTTCGCAGATACGCAGTATTTT. Translated, this gives CSVEGGRDFADTQYF.